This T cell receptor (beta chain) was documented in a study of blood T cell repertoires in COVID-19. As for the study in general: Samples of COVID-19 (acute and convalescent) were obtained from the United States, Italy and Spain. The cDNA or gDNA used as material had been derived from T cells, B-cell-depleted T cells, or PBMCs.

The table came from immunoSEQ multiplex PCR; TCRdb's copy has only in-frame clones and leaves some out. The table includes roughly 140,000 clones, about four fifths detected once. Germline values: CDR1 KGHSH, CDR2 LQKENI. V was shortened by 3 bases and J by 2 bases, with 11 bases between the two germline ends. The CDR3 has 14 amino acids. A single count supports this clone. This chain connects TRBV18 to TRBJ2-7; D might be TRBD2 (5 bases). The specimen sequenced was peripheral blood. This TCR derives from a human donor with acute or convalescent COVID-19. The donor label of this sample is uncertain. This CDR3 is CASSPRPGTYEQYV. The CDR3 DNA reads TGTGCCAGCTCACCGCGACCGGGGACCTACGAGCAGTACGTC.